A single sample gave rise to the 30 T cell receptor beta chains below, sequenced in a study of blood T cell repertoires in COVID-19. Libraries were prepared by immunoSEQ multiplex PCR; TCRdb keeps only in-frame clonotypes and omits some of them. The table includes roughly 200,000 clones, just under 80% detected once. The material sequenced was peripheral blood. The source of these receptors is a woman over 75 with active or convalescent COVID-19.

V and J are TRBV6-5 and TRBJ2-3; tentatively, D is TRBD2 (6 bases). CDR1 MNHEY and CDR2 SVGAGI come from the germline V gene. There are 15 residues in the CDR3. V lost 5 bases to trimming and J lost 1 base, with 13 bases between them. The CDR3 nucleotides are TGTGCCAGCAGTACTCGGGAGTCGGGCACAGATACGCAGTATTTT. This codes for CASSTRESGTDTQYF.

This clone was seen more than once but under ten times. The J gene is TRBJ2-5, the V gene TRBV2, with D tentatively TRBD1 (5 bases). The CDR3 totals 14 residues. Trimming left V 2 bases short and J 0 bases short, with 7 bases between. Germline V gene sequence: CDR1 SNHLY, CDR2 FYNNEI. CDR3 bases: TGTGCCAGCAGTGAACTGGACAACCAAGAGACCCAGTACTTC. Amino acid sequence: CASSELDNQETQYF.

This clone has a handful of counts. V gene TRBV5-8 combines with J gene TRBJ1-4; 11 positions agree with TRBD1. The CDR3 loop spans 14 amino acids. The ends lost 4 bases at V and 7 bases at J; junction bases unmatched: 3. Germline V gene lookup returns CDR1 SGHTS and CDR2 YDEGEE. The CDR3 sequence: CASSTGTGGEKLFF. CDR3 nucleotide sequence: TGTGCCAGCAGCACCGGGACAGGGGGTGAAAAACTGTTTTTT.

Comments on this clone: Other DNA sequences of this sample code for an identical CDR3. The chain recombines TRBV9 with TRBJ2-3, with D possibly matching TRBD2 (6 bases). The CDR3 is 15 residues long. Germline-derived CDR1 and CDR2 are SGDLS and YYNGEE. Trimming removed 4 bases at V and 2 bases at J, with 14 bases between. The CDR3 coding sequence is TGTGCCAGCAGCTCACGGGGGAGAGACACAGATACGCAGTATTTT. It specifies CASSSRGRDTDTQYF. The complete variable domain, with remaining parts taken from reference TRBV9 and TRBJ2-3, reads DSGVTQTPKHLITATGQRVTLRCSPRSGDLSVYWYQQSLDQGLQFLIQYYNGEERAKGNILERFSAQQFPDLHSELNLSSLELGDSALYFCASSSRGRDTDTQYFGPGTRLTVL.

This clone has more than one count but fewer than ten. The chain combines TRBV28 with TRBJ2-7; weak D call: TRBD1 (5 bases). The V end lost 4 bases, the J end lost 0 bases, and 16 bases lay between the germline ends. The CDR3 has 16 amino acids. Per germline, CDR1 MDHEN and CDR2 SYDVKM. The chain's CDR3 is CASSSRPGWGSYEQYF. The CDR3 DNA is TGTGCCAGCAGTTCACGCCCAGGGTGGGGCTCCTACGAGCAGTACTTC. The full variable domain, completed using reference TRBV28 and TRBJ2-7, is DVKVTQSSRYLVKRTGEKVFLECVQDMDHENMFWYRQDPGLGLRLIYFSYDVKMKEKGDIPEGYSVSREKKERFSLILESASTNQTSMYLCASSSRPGWGSYEQYFGPGTRLTVT.

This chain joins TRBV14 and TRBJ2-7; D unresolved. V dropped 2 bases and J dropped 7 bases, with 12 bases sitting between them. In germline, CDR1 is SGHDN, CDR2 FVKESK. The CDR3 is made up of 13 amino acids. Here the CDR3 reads CASSQQFPGEQYF. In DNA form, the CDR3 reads TGTGCCAGCAGCCAACAATTCCCCGGGGAGCAGTACTTC.

In DNA, the CDR3 is TGTGCCAGCTCAACCACCGGGACAGGGTACGAGCAGTACTTC. Its translation is CASSTTGTGYEQYF. The chain carries TRBV18 and TRBJ2-7; 9 bases agree with TRBD1. The CDR3 has 14 residues. V trimming: 5 bases; J trimming: 4 bases; junction bases outside the gene matches: 6. Germline-derived CDR1 and CDR2 are KGHSH and LQKENI.

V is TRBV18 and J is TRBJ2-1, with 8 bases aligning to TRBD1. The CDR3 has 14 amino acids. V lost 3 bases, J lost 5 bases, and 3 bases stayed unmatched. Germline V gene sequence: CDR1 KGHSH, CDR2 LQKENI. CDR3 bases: TGTGCCAGCTCACCGGGACAGGCGGACAATGAGCAGTTCTTC. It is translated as CASSPGQADNEQFF.

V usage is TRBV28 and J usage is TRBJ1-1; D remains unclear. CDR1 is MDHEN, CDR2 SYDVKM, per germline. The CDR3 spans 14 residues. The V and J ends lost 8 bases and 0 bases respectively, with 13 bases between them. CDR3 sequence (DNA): TGTGCCAGCGGGCTTCAGGCCTTGAACACTGAAGCTTTCTTT. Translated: CASGLQALNTEAFF.

DNA for the CDR3: TGCGCCAGCAGCATAACTAGCGGGGGGGCCTACAATGAGCAGTTCTTC. Residues: CASSITSGGAYNEQFF. J is TRBJ2-1 and V is TRBV5-1, with TRBD2 matching 13 bases. The CDR3 runs to 16 residues. The germline CDR1 and CDR2 sequences are SGHRS and YFSETQ. J lost 2 bases, V lost 4 bases, and 3 bases had no gene match.

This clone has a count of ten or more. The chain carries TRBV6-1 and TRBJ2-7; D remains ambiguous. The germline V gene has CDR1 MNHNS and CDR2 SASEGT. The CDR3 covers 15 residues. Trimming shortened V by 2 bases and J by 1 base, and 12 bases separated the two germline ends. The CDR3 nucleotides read TGTGCCAGCAGTGAATCCCAGGTATTATCCTACGAGCAGTACTTC. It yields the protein CASSESQVLSYEQYF.

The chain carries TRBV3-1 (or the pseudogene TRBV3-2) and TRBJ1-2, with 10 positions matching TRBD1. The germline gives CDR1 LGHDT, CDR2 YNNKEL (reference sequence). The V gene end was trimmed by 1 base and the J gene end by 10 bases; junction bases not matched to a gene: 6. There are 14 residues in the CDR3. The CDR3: CASSQGAGQGIYTF. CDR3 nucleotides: TGTGCCAGCAGCCAAGGGGCGGGACAGGGGATCTACACCTTC.

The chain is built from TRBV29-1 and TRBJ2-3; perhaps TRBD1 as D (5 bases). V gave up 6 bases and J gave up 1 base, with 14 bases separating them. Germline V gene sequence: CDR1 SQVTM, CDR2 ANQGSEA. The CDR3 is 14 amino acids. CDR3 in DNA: TGCAGCGTCGAGGACAAACGACGCACAGATACGCAGTATTTT. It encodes CSVEDKRRTDTQYF.

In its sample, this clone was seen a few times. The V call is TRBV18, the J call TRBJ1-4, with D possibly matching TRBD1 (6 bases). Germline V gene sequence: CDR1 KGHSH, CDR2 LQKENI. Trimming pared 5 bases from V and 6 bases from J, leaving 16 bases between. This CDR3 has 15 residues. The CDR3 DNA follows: TGTGCCAGCTCAACCTCGACAGGTTGGGATGAAAAACTGTTTTTT. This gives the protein CASSTSTGWDEKLFF.

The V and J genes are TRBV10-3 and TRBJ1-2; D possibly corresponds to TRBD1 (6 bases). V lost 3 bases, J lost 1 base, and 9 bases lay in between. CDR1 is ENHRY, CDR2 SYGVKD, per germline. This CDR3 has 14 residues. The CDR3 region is CAISEQGLNYGYTF. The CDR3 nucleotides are TGTGCCATCAGTGAACAGGGTCTTAACTATGGCTACACCTTC.

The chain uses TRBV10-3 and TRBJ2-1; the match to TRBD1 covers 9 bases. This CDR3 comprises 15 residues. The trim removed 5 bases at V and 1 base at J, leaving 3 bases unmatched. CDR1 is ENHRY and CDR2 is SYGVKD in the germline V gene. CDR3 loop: CAISYGQGSYNEQFF. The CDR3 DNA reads TGTGCCATCAGTTATGGACAGGGGTCCTACAATGAGCAGTTCTTC.

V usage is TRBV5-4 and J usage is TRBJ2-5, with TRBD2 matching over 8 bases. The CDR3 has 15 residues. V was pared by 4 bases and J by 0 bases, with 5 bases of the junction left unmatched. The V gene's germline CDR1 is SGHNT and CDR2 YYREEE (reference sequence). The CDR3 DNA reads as TGTGCCAGCAGCCCCGGGGGGGGCCACCAAGAGACCCAGTACTTC. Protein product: CASSPGGGHQETQYF.

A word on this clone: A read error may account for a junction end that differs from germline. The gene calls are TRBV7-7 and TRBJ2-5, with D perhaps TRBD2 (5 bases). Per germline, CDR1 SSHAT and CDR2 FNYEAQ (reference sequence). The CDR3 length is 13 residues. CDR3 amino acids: CASSLALQETQYF. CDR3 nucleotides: TGTGCTAGCAGCTTAGCGTTACAAGAGACCCAGTACTTC.

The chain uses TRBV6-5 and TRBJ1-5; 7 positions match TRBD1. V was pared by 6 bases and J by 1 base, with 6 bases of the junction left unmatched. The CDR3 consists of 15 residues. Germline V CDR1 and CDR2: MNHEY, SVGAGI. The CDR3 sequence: CASSRDSFSNQPQHF. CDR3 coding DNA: TGTGCCAGCAGCCGGGACAGCTTCAGCAATCAGCCCCAGCATTTT.

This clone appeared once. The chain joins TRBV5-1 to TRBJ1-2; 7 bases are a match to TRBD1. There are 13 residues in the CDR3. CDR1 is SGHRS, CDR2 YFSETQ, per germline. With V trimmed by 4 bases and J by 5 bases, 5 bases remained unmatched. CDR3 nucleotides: TGCGCCAGCAGCGCCGCAGGGGGTTATGGCTACACCTTC. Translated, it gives CASSAAGGYGYTF.

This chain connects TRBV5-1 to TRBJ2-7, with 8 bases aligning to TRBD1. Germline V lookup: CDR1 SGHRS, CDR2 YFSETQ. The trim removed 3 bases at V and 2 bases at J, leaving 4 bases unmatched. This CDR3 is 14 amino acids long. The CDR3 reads CASSSVTGAYEQYF. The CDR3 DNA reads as TGCGCCAGCAGCTCCGTGACAGGGGCCTACGAGCAGTACTTC.

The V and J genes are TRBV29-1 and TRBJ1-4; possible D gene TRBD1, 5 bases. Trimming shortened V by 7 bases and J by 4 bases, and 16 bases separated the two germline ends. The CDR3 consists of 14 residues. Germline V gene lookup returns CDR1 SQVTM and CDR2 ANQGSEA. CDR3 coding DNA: TGCAGCGCAACCGGACACAAGCATAATGAAAAACTGTTTTTT. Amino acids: CSATGHKHNEKLFF.

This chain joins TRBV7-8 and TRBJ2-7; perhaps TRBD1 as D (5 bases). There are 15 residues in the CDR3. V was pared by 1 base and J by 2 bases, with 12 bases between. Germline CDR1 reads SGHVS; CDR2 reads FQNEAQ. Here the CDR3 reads CASSLGSGQTYEQYF. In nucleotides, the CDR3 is TGTGCCAGCAGCTTAGGTTCAGGGCAGACCTACGAGCAGTACTTC.

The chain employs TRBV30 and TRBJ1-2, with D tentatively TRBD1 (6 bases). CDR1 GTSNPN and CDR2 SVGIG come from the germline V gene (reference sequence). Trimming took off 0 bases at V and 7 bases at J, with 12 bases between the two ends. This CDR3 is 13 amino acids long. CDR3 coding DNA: TGTGCCTGGAGTGTTCCAGGGGCGGGTGGCTACACCTTC. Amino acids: CAWSVPGAGGYTF.

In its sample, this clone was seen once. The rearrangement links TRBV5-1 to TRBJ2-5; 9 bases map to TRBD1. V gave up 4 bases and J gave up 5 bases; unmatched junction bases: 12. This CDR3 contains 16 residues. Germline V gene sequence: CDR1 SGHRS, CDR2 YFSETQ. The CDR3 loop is CASSDRDRALPETQYF. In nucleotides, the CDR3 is TGCGCCAGCAGCGACCGGGACAGGGCCCTCCCGGAGACCCAGTACTTC.

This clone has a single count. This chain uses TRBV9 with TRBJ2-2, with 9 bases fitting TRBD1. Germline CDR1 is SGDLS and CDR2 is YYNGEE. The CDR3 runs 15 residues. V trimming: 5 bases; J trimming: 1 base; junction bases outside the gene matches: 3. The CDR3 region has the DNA TGTGCCAGCAGAACAGGGGGCATGAACACCGGGGAGCTGTTTTTT. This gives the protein CASRTGGMNTGELFF.

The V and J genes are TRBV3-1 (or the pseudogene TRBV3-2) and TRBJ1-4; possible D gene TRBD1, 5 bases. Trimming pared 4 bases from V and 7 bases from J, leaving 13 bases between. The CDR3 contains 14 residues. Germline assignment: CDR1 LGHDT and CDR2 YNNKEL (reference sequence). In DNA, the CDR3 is TGTGCCAGCAGCCTCCGGGGGGTAGGTGAAAAACTGTTTTTT. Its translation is CASSLRGVGEKLFF.

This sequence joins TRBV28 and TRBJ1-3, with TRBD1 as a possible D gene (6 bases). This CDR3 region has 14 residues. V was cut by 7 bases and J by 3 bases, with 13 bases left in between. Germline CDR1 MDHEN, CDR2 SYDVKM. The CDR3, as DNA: TGTGCCAGCACCCTCGGGGGGCTTGGAAACACCATATATTTT. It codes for CASTLGGLGNTIYF. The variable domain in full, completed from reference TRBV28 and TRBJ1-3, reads DVKVTQSSRYLVKRTGEKVFLECVQDMDHENMFWYRQDPGLGLRLIYFSYDVKMKEKGDIPEGYSVSREKKERFSLILESASTNQTSMYLCASTLGGLGNTIYFGEGSWLTVV.

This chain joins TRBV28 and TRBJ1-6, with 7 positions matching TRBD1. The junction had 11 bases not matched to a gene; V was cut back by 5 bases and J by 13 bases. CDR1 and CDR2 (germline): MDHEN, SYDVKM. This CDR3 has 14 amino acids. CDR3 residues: CASSTRPQGPPLHF. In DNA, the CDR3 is TGTGCCAGCAGTACACGACCACAGGGGCCTCCCCTCCACTTT.

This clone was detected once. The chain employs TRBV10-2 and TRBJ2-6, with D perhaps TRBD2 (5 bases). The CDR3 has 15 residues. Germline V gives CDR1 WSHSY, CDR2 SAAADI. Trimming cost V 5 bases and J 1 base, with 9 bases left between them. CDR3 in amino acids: CASSSGLSGANVLTF. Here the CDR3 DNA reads TGCGCCAGCAGTTCCGGACTTTCTGGGGCCAACGTCCTGACTTTC.